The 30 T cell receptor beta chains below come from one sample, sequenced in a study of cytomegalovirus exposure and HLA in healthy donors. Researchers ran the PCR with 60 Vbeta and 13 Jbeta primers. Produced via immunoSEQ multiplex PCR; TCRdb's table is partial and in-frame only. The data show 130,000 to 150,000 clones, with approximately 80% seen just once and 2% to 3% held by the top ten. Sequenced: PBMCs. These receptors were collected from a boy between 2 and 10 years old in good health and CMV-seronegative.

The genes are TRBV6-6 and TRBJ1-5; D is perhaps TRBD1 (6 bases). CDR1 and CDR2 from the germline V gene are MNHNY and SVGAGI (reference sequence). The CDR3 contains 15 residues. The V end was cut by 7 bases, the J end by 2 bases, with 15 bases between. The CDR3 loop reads CASTRRGNGNQPQHF. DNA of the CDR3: TGTGCCAGCACCCGTAGGGGGAATGGCAATCAGCCCCAGCATTTT.

In DNA form, the CDR3 reads TGTGCCAGCAGTTTTCAGGGACTAGAATACAATGAGCAGTTCTTC. Translation: CASSFQGLEYNEQFF. J is TRBJ2-1 and V is TRBV28, with 8 bases aligning to TRBD2. The CDR3 contains 15 residues. Germline CDR1 is MDHEN and CDR2 is SYDVKM. V shed 3 bases, J shed 4 bases, and the junction held 5 bases outside the gene matches. The full variable domain, in which reference TRBV28 and TRBJ2-1 provide the parts outside the CDR3, is DVKVTQSSRYLVKRTGEKVFLECVQDMDHENMFWYRQDPGLGLRLIYFSYDVKMKEKGDIPEGYSVSREKKERFSLILESASTNQTSMYLCASSFQGLEYNEQFFGPGTRLTVL.

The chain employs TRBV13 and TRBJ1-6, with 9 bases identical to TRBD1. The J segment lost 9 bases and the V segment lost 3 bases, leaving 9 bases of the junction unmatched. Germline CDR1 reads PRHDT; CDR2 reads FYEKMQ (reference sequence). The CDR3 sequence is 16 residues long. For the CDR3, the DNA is TGTGCCAGCAGCTTCAGCCCGGGACAGGGTTCTTCACCCCTCCACTTT. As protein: CASSFSPGQGSSPLHF.

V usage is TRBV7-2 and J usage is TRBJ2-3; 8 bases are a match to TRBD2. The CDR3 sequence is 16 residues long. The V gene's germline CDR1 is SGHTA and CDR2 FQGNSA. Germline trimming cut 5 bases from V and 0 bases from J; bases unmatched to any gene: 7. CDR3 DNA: TGTGCCAGCAGCGGTGTGGGCGGGGGGAGCACAGATACGCAGTATTTT. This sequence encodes CASSGVGGGSTDTQYF.

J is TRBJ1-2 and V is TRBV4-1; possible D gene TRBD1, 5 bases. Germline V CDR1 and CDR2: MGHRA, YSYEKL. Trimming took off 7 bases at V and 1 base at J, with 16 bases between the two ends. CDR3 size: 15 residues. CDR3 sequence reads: CASTPGGRGNYGYTF. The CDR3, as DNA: TGCGCCAGCACCCCGGGGGGAAGAGGTAACTATGGCTACACCTTC.

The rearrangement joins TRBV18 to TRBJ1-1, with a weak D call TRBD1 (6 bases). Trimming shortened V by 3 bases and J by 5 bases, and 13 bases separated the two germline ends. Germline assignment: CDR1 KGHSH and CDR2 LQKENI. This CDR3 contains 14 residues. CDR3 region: CASSPQQGATEAFF. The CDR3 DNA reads TGTGCCAGCTCACCGCAACAGGGTGCGACTGAAGCTTTCTTT.

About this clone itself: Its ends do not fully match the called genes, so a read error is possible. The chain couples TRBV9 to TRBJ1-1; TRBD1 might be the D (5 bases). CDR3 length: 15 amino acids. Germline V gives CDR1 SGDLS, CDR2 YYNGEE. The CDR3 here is CASSVAGGMKTEAFF. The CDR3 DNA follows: TGTGCCAGCAGCGTAGCTGGGGGGATGAAGACTGAAGCTTTCTTT. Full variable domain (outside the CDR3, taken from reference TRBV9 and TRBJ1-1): DSGVTQTPKHLITATGQRVTLRCSPRSGDLSVYWYQQSLDQGLQFLIQYYNGEERAKGNILERFSAQQFPDLHSELNLSSLELGDSALYFCASSVAGGMKTEAFFGQGTRLTVV.

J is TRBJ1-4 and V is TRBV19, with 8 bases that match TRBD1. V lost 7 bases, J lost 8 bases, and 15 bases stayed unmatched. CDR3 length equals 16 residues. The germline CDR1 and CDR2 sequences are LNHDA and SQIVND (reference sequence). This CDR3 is CASTTPTTGGVEKLFF. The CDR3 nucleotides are TGTGCCAGTACTACCCCAACTACAGGGGGAGTCGAAAAACTGTTTTTT.

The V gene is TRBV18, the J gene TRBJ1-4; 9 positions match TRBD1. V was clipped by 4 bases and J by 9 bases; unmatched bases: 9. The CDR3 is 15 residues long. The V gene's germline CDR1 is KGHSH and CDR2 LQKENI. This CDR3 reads CASSLDRDREQKLFF. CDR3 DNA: TGTGCCAGCTCACTGGACCGGGACAGGGAGCAAAAACTGTTTTTT.

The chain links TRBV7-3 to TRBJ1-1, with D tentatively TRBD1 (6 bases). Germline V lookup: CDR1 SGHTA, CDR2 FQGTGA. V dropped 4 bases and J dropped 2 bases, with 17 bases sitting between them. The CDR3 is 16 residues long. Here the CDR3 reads CASSSPPDRPNTEAFF. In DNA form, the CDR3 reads TGTGCCAGCAGCTCCCCCCCCGACAGGCCAAACACTGAAGCTTTCTTT.

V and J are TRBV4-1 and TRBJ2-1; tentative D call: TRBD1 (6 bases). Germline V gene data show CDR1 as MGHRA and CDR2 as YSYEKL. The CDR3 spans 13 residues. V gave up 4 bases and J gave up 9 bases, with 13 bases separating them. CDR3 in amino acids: CASSRVQTGEQFF. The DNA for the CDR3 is TGCGCCAGCAGCCGCGTTCAGACAGGTGAGCAGTTCTTC.

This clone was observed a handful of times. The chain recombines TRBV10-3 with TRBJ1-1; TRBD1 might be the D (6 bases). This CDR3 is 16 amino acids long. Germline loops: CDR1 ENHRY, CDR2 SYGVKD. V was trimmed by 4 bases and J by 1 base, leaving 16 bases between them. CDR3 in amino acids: CAISVEQGRGNTEAFF. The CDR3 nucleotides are TGTGCCATCAGTGTTGAGCAGGGGAGAGGGAACACTGAAGCTTTCTTT.

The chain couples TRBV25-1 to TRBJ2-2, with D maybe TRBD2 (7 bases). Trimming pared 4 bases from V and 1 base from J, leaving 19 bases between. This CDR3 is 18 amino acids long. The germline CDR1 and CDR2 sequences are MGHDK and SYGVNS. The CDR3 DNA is TGTGCCAGCAGTGTATCGGCTGGGGGGGGGCGGAACACCGGGGAGCTGTTTTTT. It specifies CASSVSAGGGRNTGELFF. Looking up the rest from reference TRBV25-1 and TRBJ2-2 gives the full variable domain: EADIYQTPRYLVIGTGKKITLECSQTMGHDKMYWYQQDPGMELHLIHYSYGVNSTEKGDLSSESTVSRIRTEHFPLTLESARPSHTSQYLCASSVSAGGGRNTGELFFGEGSRLTVL.

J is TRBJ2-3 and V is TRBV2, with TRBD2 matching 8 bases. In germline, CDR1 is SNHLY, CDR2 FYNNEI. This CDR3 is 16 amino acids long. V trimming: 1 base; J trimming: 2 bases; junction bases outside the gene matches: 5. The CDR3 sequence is CASSEGGGIYTDTQYF. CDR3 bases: TGTGCCAGCAGTGAAGGCGGGGGGATTTACACAGATACGCAGTATTTT.

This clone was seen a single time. This chain's CDR3 is CAGSRRGTEAFF. CDR3 coding DNA: TGTGCCGGGTCGAGACGGGGAACTGAAGCTTTCTTT. The chain combines TRBV5-4 with TRBJ1-1; D gene ambiguous. There are 12 residues in the CDR3. Germline V CDR1 and CDR2: SGHNT, YYREEE (reference sequence). V lost 10 bases to trimming and J lost 5 bases, with 15 bases between them. The full variable domain, completed using reference TRBV5-4 and TRBJ1-1, is ETGVTQSPTHLIKTRGQQVTLRCSSQSGHNTVSWYQQALGQGPQFIFQYYREEENGRGNFPPRFSGLQFPNYSSELNVNALELDDSALYLCAGSRRGTEAFFGQGTRLTVV.

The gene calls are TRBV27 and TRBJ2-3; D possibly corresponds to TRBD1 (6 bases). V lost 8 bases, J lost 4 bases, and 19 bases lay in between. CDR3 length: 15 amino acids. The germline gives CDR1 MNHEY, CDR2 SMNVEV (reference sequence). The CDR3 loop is CASGQRGVGPDTQYF. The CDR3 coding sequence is TGTGCCAGCGGACAGCGAGGAGTCGGGCCAGATACGCAGTATTTT.

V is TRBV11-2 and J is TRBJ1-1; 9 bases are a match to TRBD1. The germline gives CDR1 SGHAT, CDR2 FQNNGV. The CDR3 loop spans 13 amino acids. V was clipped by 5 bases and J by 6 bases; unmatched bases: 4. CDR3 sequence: CASSSGQGPEAFF. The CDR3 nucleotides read TGTGCCAGCAGCAGTGGACAGGGGCCTGAAGCTTTCTTT.

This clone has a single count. CDR3 nucleotides: TGTGCCAGCAGCTTAACCGGGACAGGGAGCAATCAGCCCCAGCATTTT. It yields the protein CASSLTGTGSNQPQHF. The rearrangement joins TRBV11-2 to TRBJ1-5, with 9 bases identical to TRBD1. The V gene's germline CDR1 is SGHAT and CDR2 FQNNGV. The V and J ends lost 2 bases and 1 base, in that order; junction bases with no gene match: 3. This CDR3 contains 16 residues. The full variable domain, its missing parts supplied by reference TRBV11-2 and TRBJ1-5, is EAGVAQSPRYKIIEKRQSVAFWCNPISGHATLYWYQQILGQGPKLLIQFQNNGVVDDSQLPKDRFSAERLKGVDSTLKIQPAKLEDSAVYLCASSLTGTGSNQPQHFGDGTRLSIL.

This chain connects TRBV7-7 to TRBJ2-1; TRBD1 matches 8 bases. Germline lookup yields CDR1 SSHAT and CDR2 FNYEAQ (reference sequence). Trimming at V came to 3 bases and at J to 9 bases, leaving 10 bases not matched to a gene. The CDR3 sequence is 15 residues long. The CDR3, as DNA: TGTGCCAGCAGCTTGACAGGGGCCCGGGGTGGTGAGCAGTTCTTC. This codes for CASSLTGARGGEQFF.

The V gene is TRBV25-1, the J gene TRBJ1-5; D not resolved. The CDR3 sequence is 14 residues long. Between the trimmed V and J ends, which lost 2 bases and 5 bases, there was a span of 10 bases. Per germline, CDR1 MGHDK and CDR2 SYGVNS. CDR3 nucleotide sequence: TGTGCCAGCAGTGAAGAACAGTTCGATCAGCCCCAGCATTTT. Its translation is CASSEEQFDQPQHF.

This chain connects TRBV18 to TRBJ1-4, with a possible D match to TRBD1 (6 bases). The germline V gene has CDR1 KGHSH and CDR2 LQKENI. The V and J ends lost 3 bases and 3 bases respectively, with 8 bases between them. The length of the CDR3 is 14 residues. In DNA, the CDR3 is TGTGCCAGCTCACCGGGGGCCGCTAATGAAAAACTGTTTTTT. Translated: CASSPGAANEKLFF.

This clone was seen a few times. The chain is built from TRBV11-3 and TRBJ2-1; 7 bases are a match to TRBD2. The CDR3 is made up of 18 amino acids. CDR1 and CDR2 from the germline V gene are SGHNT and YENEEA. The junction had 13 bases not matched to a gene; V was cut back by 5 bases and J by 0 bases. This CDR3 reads CASSLADSGPLSYNEQFF. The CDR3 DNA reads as TGTGCCAGCAGCCTAGCAGATAGCGGGCCCCTCTCCTACAATGAGCAGTTCTTC. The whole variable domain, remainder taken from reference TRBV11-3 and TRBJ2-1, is EAGVVQSPRYKIIEKKQPVAFWCNPISGHNTLYWYLQNLGQGPELLIRYENEEAVDDSQLPKDRFSAERLKGVDSTLKIQPAELGDSAVYLCASSLADSGPLSYNEQFFGPGTRLTVL.

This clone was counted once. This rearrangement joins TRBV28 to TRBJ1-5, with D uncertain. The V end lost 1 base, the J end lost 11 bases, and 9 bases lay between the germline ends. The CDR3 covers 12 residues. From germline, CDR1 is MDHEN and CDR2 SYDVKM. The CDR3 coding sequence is TGTGCCAGCAGTTTATTAGCGGAGTCCCAGCATTTT. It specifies CASSLLAESQHF.

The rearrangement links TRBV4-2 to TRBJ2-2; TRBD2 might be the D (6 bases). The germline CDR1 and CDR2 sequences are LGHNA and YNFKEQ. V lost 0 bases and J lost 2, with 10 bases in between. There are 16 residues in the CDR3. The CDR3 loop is CASSQEVLANTGELFF. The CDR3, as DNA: TGTGCCAGCAGCCAAGAGGTACTAGCAAACACCGGGGAGCTGTTTTTT.

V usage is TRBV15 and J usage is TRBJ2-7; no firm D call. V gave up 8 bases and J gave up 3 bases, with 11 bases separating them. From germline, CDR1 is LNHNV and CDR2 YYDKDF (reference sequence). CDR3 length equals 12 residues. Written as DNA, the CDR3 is TGTGCCACCTCCGACGGGTACTACGAGCAGTACTTC. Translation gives CATSDGYYEQYF. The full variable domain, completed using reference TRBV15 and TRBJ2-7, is DAMVIQNPRYQVTQFGKPVTLSCSQTLNHNVMYWYQQKSSQAPKLLFHYYDKDFNNEADTPDNFQSRRPNTSFCFLDIRSPGLGDTAMYLCATSDGYYEQYFGPGTRLTVT.

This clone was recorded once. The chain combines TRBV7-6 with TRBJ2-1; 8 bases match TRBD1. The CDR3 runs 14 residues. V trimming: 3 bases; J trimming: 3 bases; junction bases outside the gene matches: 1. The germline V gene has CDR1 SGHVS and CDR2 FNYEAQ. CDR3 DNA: TGTGCCAGCAGCTTGGGACAGGTCTACAATGAGCAGTTCTTC. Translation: CASSLGQVYNEQFF.

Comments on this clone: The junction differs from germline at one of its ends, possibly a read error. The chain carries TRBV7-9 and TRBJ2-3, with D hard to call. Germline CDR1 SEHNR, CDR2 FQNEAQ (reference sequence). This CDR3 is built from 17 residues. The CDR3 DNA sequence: TGTTCCAGCAGCTCCCCCCCCACGTTAGTCCCCACAGATACGCAGTATTTT. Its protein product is CSSSSPPTLVPTDTQYF.

The CDR3 protein is CASSFGGRAAEQFF. CDR3 in DNA: TGTGCCAGCAGTTTCGGCGGGAGGGCCGCTGAGCAGTTCTTC. The rearrangement links TRBV27 to TRBJ2-1; TRBD2 matches 9 bases. This CDR3 is built from 14 residues. The ends lost 3 bases at V and 9 bases at J; junction bases unmatched: 6. Germline V gives CDR1 MNHEY, CDR2 SMNVEV (reference sequence).

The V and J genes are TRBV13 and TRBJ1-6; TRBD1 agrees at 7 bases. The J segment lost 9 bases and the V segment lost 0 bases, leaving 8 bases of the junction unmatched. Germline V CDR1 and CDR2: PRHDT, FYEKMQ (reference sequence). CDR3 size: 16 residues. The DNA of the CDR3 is TGTGCCAGCAGCTTAGGCAGGGGGGTTCCTCGTTCACCCCTCCACTTT. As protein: CASSLGRGVPRSPLHF.

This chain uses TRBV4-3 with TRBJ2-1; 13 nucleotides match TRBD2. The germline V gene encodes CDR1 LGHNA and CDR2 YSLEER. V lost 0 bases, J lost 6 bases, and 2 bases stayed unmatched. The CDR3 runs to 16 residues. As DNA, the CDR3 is TGCGCCAGCAGCCAAGATCGGACTAGCGGGAGCAATGAGCAGTTCTTC. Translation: CASSQDRTSGSNEQFF.